This T cell receptor (beta chain) was retrieved from a study of blood T cell repertoires in COVID-19. Profiled with immunoSEQ multiplex PCR; TCRdb holds only in-frame clones, not every one. The sample gives approximately 150,000 clones, more than 75% of which show up once; about 2.8% is in the top ten. V was trimmed by 7 bases and J by 0 bases, leaving 10 bases between them. The germline gives CDR1 SNHLY, CDR2 FYNNEI. The CDR3 spans 14 residues. The sample comprised peripheral blood. The V call is TRBV2, the J call TRBJ1-3, with D possibly being TRBD1 (5 bases). The clonotype originates from a human donor with acute or convalescent COVID-19. The donor label of this sample is uncertain. In nucleotides, the CDR3 is TGTGCCAGCACCAGGGTGCTCTCTGGAAACACCATATATTTT. Translation gives CASTRVLSGNTIYF.